Only a few counts were recorded for the clone carrying this TCR beta chain. Its antigen is unknown. This entry comes from a study of CD8+ T cells in alopecia areata. Across the study: In an open-label trial, patients got 5 to 10 mg tofacitinib twice daily. For 6 to 18 months, tofacitinib was taken, and 6 months off drug followed. The study's findings and limits: Lesional tissue from the scalp (especially in alopecia totalis/universalis) showed higher clonality than normal scalp. Against the mouse data, patients shared TCRs less clearly, possibly for HLA reasons.

Germline-derived CDR1 and CDR2 are SGHDN and FVKESK. The V and J ends lost 0 bases and 0 bases respectively, with 12 bases between them. CDR3 length: 16 amino acids. RNA extraction was followed by reverse transcription into cDNA, which acted as the sequencing template. Assay: immunoSEQ multiplex PCR; the TCRdb copy retains only in-frame clones and omits some. The sample carries roughly 120,000 clones, 35% to 40% recorded once. The sample was CD4+ T cells sorted from blood. The TCR comes from a human donor with alopecia areata. The chain links TRBV14 to TRBJ2-7; D gene unclear. CDR3 amino acids: CASSQDGSSLSYEQYF. The CDR3 DNA follows: TGTGCCAGCAGCCAAGACGGAAGTTCCCTCTCCTACGAGCAGTACTTC.